The 3 T cell receptor beta chains below were found in one sample sequenced in a study of blood T cell repertoires in COVID-19. Clones were read by immunoSEQ multiplex PCR, and TCRdb kept only the in-frame ones, dropping some. The sample comprises more than 120,000 clones, 75% to 90% of which are singletons, and roughly two fifths rests with the top ten. The specimen sequenced was peripheral blood. These TCRs come from a man between 45 and 60 years old who had recovered from COVID-19.

The genes are TRBV18 and TRBJ1-5; 8 positions match TRBD1. Germline values: CDR1 KGHSH, CDR2 LQKENI. With V trimmed by 5 bases and J by 5 bases, 5 bases remained unmatched. CDR3 length equals 14 residues. CDR3 nucleotide sequence: TGTGCCAGCTCAAGACAGGGGACAGATCAGCCCCAGCATTTT. It specifies CASSRQGTDQPQHF.

The V gene is TRBV6-5, the J gene TRBJ2-5; TRBD2 aligns across 9 bases. CDR3 size: 15 residues. V shed 5 bases and J 4 bases; nucleotides not matched to a gene: 8. The germline CDR1 and CDR2 sequences are MNHEY and SVGAGI. CDR3 residues: CASSPGLASGETQYF. The CDR3 region has the DNA TGTGCCAGCAGTCCGGGACTAGCTTCGGGAGAGACCCAGTACTTC.

This rearrangement joins TRBV11-2 to TRBJ2-1; D might be TRBD2 (5 bases). Per the germline V gene, CDR1 is SGHAT and CDR2 is FQNNGV. CDR3 length equals 15 residues. Trimming left V 5 bases short and J 5 bases short, with 16 bases between. CDR3 residues: CASSVRGLPNNEQFF. CDR3 DNA sequence: TGTGCCAGCAGCGTCAGAGGGCTTCCCAACAATGAGCAGTTCTTC.